Only a few counts were recorded for the clone carrying this T cell receptor (beta chain). What it binds is unknown. Combining a sample-barcoded 5' primer with a J-beta primer mix, a second PCR ran for roughly 7 to 12 cycles. TCRdb re-derived calls from the 5' RACE reads in MiXCR, one entry per CDR3 protein. The table has some 1.5 million distinct CDR3 sequences, less than 45% seen once. These data come from a study of blood T cells in healthy people across ages. Broader study findings: Investigators viewed diversity estimates from one million T cells as underestimates, the study reported. It was not known whether donors were CMV positive (a possible confounder of expanded clonotype changes).

No fewer than 6 million PBMCs went into each sample. This CDR3 contains 15 residues. Between the trimmed V and J ends, which lost 3 bases and 2 bases, there was a span of 14 bases. The germline V gene encodes CDR1 SGHRS and CDR2 YFSETQ. This receptor was obtained from a woman aged 18-35 years in good health. Sequencing was performed on blood. The chain employs TRBV5-1 and TRBJ1-2, with a possible D match to TRBD1 (6 bases). The CDR3 protein is CASSSPDRNNYGYTF. The DNA for the CDR3 is TGCGCCAGCAGCTCCCCCGACAGGAACAACTATGGCTACACCTTC.